This is a list of T cell receptor beta chains from one sample in a study of cytomegalovirus exposure and HLA in healthy donors. Only in-frame clones appear in the TCRdb table, and some are missing; sequencing was by immunoSEQ multiplex PCR. Counted here are about 190,000 clones, about 82% occurring once; the ten biggest clones make up approximately 1.5%. Sequences were obtained from PBMCs. Receptor source: a woman under 30 in good health and CMV-seronegative. Both conserved end residues are part of each CDR3. A D gene is named only where the DNA matches it firmly. Some rows mark clone size as missing; the rest say once, few, many or name a class of expanded clone.

j_call d_call v_call clone_size cdr3_aa cdr3_nt
TRBJ2-3 TRBD2 TRBV6-6 - CASSYQRGGSDTQYF TGTGCCAGCAGTTACCAGCGGGGGGGCTCGGATACGCAGTATTTT
TRBJ2-5 TRBD1 TRBV7-6 once CASSPTQGAQETQYF TGTGCCAGCAGCCCGACACAGGGGGCCCAAGAGACCCAGTACTTC
TRBJ1-1 - TRBV6-5 - CASILRRGLISEAFF TGTGCCAGCATCCTCCGAAGGGGGTTAATTTCTGAAGCTTTCTTT
TRBJ2-4 - TRBV10-3 - CAISERENIQYF TGTGCCATCAGTGAACGGGAAAACATTCAGTACTTC
TRBJ1-3 TRBD1 TRBV5-1 once CASSVRQGPGNTIYF TGCGCCAGCAGTGTCCGACAGGGTCCGGGAAACACCATATATTTT
TRBJ1-2 - TRBV29-1 - CSVWDTLGYTF TGCAGCGTGTGGGACACCTTAGGCTACACCTTC
TRBJ1-1 - TRBV2 - CASNRGGAQYTEAFF TGTGCCAGCAACCGCGGAGGGGCCCAATACACTGAAGCTTTCTTT
TRBJ1-5 - TRBV11-2 - CASSLGQYSNQPQHF TGTGCCAGCAGCTTAGGGCAGTATAGCAATCAGCCCCAGCATTTT
TRBJ1-2 TRBD1 TRBV14 - CASSQDRHRGYGYTF TGTGCCAGCAGCCAAGATCGGCACAGGGGCTATGGCTACACCTTC
TRBJ1-5 TRBD1 TRBV11-2 - CASSFGQGGSDSNQPQHF TGTGCCAGCAGTTTCGGGCAGGGGGGCAGTGACAGCAATCAGCCCCAGCATTTT
TRBJ1-5 - TRBV2 - CASEYRLVNQPQHF TGTGCCAGCGAATACCGGCTAGTCAATCAGCCCCAGCATTTT
TRBJ1-5 TRBD1 TRBV6-1 - CASSEAGGTGDQPQHF TGTGCCAGCAGTGAAGCGGGGGGGACAGGGGATCAGCCCCAGCATTTT
TRBJ2-2 - TRBV9 - CASSAEGDTGELFF TGTGCCAGCAGCGCGGAGGGAGACACCGGGGAGCTGTTTTTT
TRBJ1-5 TRBD1 TRBV4-2 - CASSQVFGTASNQPQHF TGTGCCAGCAGCCAAGTTTTTGGGACAGCTAGCAATCAGCCCCAGCATTTT
TRBJ2-1 TRBD2 TRBV4-1 few CASSFGGGRDEQFF TGCGCCAGCAGCTTTGGCGGGGGGCGGGATGAGCAGTTCTTC
TRBJ2-2 - TRBV7-9 - CASSLGGGDTGELFF TGTGCCAGCAGCTTAGGGGGCGGAGACACCGGGGAGCTGTTTTTT
TRBJ2-7 - TRBV6-6 - CASSAAGPVNYEQYF TGTGCCAGCAGTGCCGCAGGGCCTGTCAACTACGAGCAGTACTTC
TRBJ1-2 - TRBV5-8 - CATGGGAGANYGYTF TGTGCCACAGGTGGTGGTGCCGGGGCTAACTATGGCTACACCTTC
TRBJ2-7 TRBD2 TRBV19 - CASSKSRSSGVYEQYF TGTGCCAGTAGTAAATCCCGTTCTAGCGGGGTTTACGAGCAGTACTTC
TRBJ2-1 - TRBV6-5 - CASSYALVNIHEQFF TGTGCCAGCAGTTACGCCCTAGTAAATATCCATGAGCAGTTCTTC
TRBJ1-1 - TRBV2 - CASMRATEAFF TGTGCCAGCATGAGGGCCACTGAAGCTTTCTTT
TRBJ1-2 - TRBV30 few CAWYGTPVYGYTF TGTGCCTGGTACGGGACACCCGTCTATGGCTACACCTTC
TRBJ1-1 - TRBV4-1 once CASSPLVDKNTEAFF TGCGCCAGCAGCCCGTTAGTTGACAAGAACACTGAAGCTTTCTTT